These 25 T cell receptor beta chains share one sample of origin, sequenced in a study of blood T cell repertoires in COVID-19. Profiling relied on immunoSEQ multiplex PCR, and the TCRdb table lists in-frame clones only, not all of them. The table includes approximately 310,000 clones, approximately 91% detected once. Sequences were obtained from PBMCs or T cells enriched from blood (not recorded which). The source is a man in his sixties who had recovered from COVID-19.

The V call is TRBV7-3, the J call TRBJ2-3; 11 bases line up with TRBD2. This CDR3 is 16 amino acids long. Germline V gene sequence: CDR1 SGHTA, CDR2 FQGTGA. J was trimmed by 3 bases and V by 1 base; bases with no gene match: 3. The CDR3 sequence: CASSLSTSGRTDTQYF. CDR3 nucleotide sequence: TGTGCCAGCAGCTTAAGTACTAGCGGGAGAACAGATACGCAGTATTTT.

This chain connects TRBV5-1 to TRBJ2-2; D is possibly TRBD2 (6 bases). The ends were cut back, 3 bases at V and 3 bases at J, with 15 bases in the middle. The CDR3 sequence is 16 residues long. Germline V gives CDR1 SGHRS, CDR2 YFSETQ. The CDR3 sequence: CASSSSGLPYTGELFF. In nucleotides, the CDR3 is TGCGCCAGCAGCTCCTCGGGACTTCCATACACCGGGGAGCTGTTTTTT.

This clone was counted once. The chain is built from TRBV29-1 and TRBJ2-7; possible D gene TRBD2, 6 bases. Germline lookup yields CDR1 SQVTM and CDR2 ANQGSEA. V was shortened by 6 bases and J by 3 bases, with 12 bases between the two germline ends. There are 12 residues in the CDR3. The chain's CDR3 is CSVAGTGYEQYF. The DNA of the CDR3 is TGCAGCGTGGCGGGGACCGGCTACGAGCAGTACTTC.

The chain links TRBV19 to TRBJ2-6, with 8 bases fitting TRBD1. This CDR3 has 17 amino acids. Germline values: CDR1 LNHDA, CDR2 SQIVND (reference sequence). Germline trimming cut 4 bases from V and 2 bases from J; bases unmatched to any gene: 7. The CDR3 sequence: CASSSDRGTAGANVLTF. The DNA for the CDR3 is TGTGCCAGTAGTAGCGACAGGGGAACGGCTGGGGCCAACGTCCTGACTTTC.

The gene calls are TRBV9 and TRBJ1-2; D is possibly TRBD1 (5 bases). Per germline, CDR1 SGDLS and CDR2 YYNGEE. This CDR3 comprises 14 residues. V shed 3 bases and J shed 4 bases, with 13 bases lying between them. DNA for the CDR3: TGTGCCAGCAGCGCAGGCGGGGCGGGCTATGGCTACACCTTC. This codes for CASSAGGAGYGYTF.

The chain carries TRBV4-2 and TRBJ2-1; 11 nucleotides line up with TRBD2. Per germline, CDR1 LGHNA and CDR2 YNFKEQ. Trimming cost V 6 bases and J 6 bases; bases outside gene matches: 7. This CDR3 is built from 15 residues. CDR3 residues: CASSRLAGYGNEQFF. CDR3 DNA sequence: TGTGCCAGCAGTCGACTAGCGGGATACGGCAATGAGCAGTTCTTC.

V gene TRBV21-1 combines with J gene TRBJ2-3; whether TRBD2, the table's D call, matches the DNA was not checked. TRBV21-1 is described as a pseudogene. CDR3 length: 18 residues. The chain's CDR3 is CASSKSLCFFRGTDTQYF. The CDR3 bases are TGTGCCAGCAGCAAAAGCCTCTGTTTCTTCCGCGGCACAGATACGCAGTATTTT.

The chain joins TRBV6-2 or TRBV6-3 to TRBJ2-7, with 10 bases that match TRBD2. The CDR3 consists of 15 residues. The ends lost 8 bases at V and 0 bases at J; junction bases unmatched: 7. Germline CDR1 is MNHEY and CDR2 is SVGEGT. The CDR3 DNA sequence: TGTGCCAGCGGCCTAGCGGGAGCGAGCTCCTACGAGCAGTACTTC. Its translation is CASGLAGASSYEQYF.

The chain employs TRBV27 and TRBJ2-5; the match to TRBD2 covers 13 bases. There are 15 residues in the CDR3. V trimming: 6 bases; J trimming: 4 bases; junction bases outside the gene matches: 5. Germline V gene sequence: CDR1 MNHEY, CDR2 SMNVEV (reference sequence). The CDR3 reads CASSPRLAGGETQYF. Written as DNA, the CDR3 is TGTGCCAGCAGCCCTAGACTAGCGGGAGGAGAGACCCAGTACTTC.

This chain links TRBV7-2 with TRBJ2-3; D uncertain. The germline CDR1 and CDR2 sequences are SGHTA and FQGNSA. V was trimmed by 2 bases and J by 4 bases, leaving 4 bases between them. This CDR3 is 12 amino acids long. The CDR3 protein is CASSLSSDTQYF. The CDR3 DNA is TGTGCCAGCAGCTTATCCTCAGATACGCAGTATTTT.

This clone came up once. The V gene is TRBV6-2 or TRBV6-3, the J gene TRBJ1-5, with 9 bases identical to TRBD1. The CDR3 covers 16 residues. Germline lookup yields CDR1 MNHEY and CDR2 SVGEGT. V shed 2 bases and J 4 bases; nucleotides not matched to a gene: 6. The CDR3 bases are TGTGCCAGCAGTTACCACCGACAGGGGGTTAATCAGCCCCAGCATTTT. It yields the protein CASSYHRQGVNQPQHF.

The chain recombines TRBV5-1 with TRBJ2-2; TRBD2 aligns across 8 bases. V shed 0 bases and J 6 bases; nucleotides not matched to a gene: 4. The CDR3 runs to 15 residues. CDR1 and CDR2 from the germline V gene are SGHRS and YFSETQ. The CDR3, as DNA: TGCGCCAGCAGCTTGGTCCCAGCGGGAGCCGGGGAGCTGTTTTTT. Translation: CASSLVPAGAGELFF. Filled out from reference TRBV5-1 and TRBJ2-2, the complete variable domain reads KAGVTQTPRYLIKTRGQQVTLSCSPISGHRSVSWYQQTPGQGLQFLFEYFSETQRNKGNFPGRFSGRQFSNSRSEMNVSTLELGDSALYLCASSLVPAGAGELFFGEGSRLTVL.

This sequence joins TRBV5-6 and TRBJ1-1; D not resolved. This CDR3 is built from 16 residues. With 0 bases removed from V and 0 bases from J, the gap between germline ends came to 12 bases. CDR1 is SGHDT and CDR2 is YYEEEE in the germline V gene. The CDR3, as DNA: TGTGCCAGCAGCTTGGGCTCGCCAGTAATGAACACTGAAGCTTTCTTT. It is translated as CASSLGSPVMNTEAFF.

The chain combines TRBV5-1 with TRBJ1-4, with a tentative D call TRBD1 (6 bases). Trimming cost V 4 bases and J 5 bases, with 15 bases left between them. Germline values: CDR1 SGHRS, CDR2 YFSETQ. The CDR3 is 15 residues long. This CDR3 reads CASSPEGGKNEKLFF. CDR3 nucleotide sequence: TGCGCCAGCAGCCCGGAGGGGGGGAAAAATGAAAAACTGTTTTTT.

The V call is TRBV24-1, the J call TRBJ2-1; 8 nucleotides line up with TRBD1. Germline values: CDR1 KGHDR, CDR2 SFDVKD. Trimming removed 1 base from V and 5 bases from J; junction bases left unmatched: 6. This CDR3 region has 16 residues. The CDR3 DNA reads TGTGCCACCAGTGATTTTGAGGACAGGGTAAACAATGAGCAGTTCTTC. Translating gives CATSDFEDRVNNEQFF.

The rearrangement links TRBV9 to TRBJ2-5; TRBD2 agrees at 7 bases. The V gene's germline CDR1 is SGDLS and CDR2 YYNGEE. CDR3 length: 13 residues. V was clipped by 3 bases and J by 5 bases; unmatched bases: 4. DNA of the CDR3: TGTGCCAGCAGCGCTCGGGGGGAGGAGACCCAGTACTTC. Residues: CASSARGEETQYF.

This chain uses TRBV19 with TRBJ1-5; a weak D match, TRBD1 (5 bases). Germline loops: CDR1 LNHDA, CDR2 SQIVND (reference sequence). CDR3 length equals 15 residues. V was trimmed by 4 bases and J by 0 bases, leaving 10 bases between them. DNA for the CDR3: TGTGCCAGTAGTACGAAAGACAGTAGCAATCAGCCCCAGCATTTT. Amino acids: CASSTKDSSNQPQHF.

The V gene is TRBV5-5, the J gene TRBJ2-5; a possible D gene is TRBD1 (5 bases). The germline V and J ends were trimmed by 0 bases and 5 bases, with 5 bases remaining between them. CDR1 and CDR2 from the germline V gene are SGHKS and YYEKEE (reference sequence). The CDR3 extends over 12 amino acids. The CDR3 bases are TGTGCCAGCAGCTTGGAGGGGGAGACCCAGTACTTC. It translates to CASSLEGETQYF.

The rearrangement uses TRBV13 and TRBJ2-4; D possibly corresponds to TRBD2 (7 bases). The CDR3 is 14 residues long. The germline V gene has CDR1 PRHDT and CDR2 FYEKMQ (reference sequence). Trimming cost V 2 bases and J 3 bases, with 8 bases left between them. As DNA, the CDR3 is TGTGCCAGCAGCTTAAGGGGGGGCAAAAACATTCAGTACTTC. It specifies CASSLRGGKNIQYF.

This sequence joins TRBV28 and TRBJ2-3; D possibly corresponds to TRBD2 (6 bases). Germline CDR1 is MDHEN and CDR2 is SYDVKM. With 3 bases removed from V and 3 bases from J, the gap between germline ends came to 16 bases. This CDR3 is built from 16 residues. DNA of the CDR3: TGTGCCAGCAGTTTGGGTTTGGTGGGAGGAACAGATACGCAGTATTTT. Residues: CASSLGLVGGTDTQYF.

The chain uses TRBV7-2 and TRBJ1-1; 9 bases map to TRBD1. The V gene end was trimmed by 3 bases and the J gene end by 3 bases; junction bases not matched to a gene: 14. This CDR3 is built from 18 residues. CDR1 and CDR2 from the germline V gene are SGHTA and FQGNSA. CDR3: CASSFLGGTGWIHTEAFF. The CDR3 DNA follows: TGTGCCAGCAGCTTCCTAGGCGGGACAGGGTGGATCCACACTGAAGCTTTCTTT.

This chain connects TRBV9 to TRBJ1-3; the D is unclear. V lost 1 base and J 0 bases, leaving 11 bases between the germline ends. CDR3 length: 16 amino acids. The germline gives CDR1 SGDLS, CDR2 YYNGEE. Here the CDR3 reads CASSVYSSLSGNTIYF. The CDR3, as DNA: TGTGCCAGCAGCGTATACAGTTCCCTCTCTGGAAACACCATATATTTT. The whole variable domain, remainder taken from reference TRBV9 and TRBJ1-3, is DSGVTQTPKHLITATGQRVTLRCSPRSGDLSVYWYQQSLDQGLQFLIQYYNGEERAKGNILERFSAQQFPDLHSELNLSSLELGDSALYFCASSVYSSLSGNTIYFGEGSWLTVV.

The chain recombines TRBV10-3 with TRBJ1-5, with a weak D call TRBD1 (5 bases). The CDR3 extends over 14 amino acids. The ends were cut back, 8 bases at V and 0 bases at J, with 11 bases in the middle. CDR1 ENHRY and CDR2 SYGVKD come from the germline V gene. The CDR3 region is CAIGGVYSNQPQHF. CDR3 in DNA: TGTGCCATCGGGGGGGTTTATAGCAATCAGCCCCAGCATTTT.

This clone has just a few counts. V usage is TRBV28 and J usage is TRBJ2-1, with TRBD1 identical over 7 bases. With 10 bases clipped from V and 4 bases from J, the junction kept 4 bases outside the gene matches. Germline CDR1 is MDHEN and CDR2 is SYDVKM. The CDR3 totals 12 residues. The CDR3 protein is CATGTAYNEQFF. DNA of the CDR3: TGTGCCACCGGGACAGCATACAATGAGCAGTTCTTC.

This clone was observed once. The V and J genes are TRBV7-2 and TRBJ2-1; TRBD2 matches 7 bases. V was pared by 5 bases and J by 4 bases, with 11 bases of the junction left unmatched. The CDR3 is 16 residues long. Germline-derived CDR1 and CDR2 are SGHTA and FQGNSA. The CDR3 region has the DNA TGTGCCAGCAGCCAGCGACGTGGAGCGGGATACAATGAGCAGTTCTTC. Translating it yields CASSQRRGAGYNEQFF.